This is a list of T cell receptor beta chains from one sample in a study of shared clonotypes between healthy human individuals. Measured with immunoSEQ multiplex PCR; TCRdb has only the in-frame clones, and not every one. The data contain roughly 500,000 clones, approximately 80% of them singletons. The sequenced sample was PBMCs. The receptors were gathered from a middle-aged woman in good health. Some clones in this sample may be carry-over from other donors' samples. Each CDR3 is given without its conserved first and last residue. Each record gives: V gene, J gene, CDR3 protein.

TRBV6-7,TRBJ2-7,ASSHWRPPCEQY
TRBV28,TRBJ2-7,ASSLGQDPDEQY
TRBV4-1,TRBJ1-1,ASSQAGRSEAF
TRBV9,TRBJ2-6,ASSPSAGGSGANVLT
TRBV5-6,TRBJ2-5,ASSLRRGRQETQY
TRBV7-9,TRBJ2-1,ASTPRVGEQF
TRBV7-3,TRBJ2-6,ASSLRDRGSGANVLT
TRBV18,TRBJ2-5,ASSMTVQETQY
TRBV4-3,TRBJ2-7,ASSQAQGAVYEQY
TRBV28,TRBJ1-1,ASSLEDMNTEAF
TRBV7-9,TRBJ2-3,ASSLLTSVYDTQY
TRBV7-8,TRBJ2-2,ASSWTRVTGELF
TRBV29-1,TRBJ2-7,SVLVTPYEQY
TRBV7-8,TRBJ2-1,ASSFEYSNEQF
TRBV28,TRBJ1-1,ASRPGRPNTEAF
TRBV30,TRBJ2-5,AWSRGQTGYQETQY
TRBV7-9,TRBJ2-1,ASSPAENEQF
TRBV25-1,TRBJ2-3,ASSGNTDTQY
TRBV5-6,TRBJ2-5,ASSSPGRQETQY
TRBV2,TRBJ2-1,ASSEEGTSGSNEQF
TRBV30,TRBJ1-1,AWSVGPRFTEAF
TRBV5-1,TRBJ1-2,ASSPDPTVGGGYT
TRBV14,TRBJ1-1,ASSQDGFSGAF
TRBV5-4,TRBJ2-2,ASSRPTGGELF
TRBV7-9,TRBJ2-5,ASSPREAERGTQY
TRBV11-2,TRBJ2-7,ASSLGLAGGYEQY
TRBV29-1,TRBJ1-2,SAKIRDTANYGYT
TRBV6-6,TRBJ2-3,ASRRTDTQY
TRBV30,TRBJ1-5,AWSDPRRGSGNQPQH
TRBV7-9,TRBJ2-7,ASSLGDLRGEQY
TRBV19,TRBJ1-2,ASQPGQGAYGYT
TRBV13,TRBJ2-2,ASSFRAVSRGTGELF
TRBV10-3,TRBJ2-2,AISESADTGELF
TRBV13,TRBJ2-7,ASSSSHRGLEQY
TRBV15,TRBJ1-6,ATSRAGGSHH
TRBV5-1,TRBJ2-7,ASSQPATTSGRSYEQY
TRBV19,TRBJ1-5,ASTSTGNQPQH
TRBV4-1,TRBJ1-4,ASSQESRKLF
TRBV4-2,TRBJ2-5,ASSQDNSGRGQETQY
TRBV5-1,TRBJ1-2,ASSWGQGPSYGYT
TRBV28,TRBJ2-1,ASSNRLRGGADEQF
TRBV6-5,-,ASSQGPSYEQY
TRBV28,TRBJ1-4,ASSFTGTQTNEKLF
TRBV18,TRBJ2-5,ASSLDYRQSETQY
TRBV7-9,TRBJ1-2,ASSLGGGANYGYT
TRBV6-1,TRBJ2-3,ASKGRTSGTDTQY
TRBV11-2,TRBJ2-1,ASSRRDNEQF
TRBV7-8,TRBJ2-5,ASSLVGQETQY
TRBV27,TRBJ2-7,ASSSIAGSSYEQY
TRBV27,TRBJ2-1,ASTLKQGGSPIYNEQF
TRBV19,TRBJ1-5,ASTGTGVLYSNQPQH
TRBV30,TRBJ1-2,AWSRGANYGYT
TRBV30,TRBJ2-5,AWSRGRGEETQY
TRBV7-3,TRBJ2-1,ASSLSGGSSYNEQF
TRBV6-5,TRBJ2-5,ASSRDREETQY
TRBV7-9,TRBJ2-5,ASSPRGQGPVYQETQY
TRBV28,TRBJ1-1,ASSLEGALVSEAF
TRBV5-1,TRBJ2-1,ASSLSSGRALF
TRBV6-4,TRBJ2-2,ASSPGGSNTGELF
TRBV6-1,TRBJ1-1,ASRLGLNFEAF